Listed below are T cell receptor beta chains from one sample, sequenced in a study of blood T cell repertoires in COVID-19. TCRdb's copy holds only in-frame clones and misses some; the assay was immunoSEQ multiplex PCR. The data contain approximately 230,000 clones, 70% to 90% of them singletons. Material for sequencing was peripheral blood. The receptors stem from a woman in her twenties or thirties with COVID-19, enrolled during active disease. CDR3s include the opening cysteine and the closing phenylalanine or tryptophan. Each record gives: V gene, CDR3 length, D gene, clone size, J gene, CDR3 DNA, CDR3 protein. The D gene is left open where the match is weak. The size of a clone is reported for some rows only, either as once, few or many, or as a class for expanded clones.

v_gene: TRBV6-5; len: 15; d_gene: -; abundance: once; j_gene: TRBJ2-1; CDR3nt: TGTGCCAGCAGTTACTCGCCCACAGCTTACAATGAGCAGTTCTTC; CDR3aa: CASSYSPTAYNEQFF
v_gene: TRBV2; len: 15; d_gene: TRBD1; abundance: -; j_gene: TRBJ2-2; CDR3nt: TGTGCCAGCAGCCTGGGACAGGGTGTCACCGGGGAGCTGTTTTTT; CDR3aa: CASSLGQGVTGELFF
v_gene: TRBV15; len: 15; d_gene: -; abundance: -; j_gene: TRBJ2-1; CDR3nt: TGTGCCACCAGCACCCCCCGGACTGACTACAATGAGCAGTTCTTC; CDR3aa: CATSTPRTDYNEQFF
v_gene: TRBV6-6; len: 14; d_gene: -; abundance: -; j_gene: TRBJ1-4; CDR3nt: TGTGCCAGCAGTTTCTACAGGGCGGGTGAAAAACTGTTTTTT; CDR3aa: CASSFYRAGEKLFF
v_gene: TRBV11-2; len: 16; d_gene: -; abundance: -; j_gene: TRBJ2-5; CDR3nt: TGTGCCAGCAGCCCCTCATTGCAGGGGCAGGGGGAGACCCAGTACTTC; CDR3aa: CASSPSLQGQGETQYF
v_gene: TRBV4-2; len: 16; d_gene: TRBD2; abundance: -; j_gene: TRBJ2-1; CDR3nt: TGTGCCAGCAGCCAAGAACGGCGGGGGGCCAAGGGTGAGCAGTTCTTC; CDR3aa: CASSQERRGAKGEQFF
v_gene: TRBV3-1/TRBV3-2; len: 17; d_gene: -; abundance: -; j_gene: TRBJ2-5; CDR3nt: TGTGCCAGCAGCCAAGAGGACCCACGTGGGGGGAGAGAGACCCAGTACTTC; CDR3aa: CASSQEDPRGGRETQYF
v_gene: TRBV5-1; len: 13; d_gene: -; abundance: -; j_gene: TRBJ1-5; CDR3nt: TGCGCCAGCAGCCCTGCCGCAGATCAGCCCCAGCATTTT; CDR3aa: CASSPAADQPQHF
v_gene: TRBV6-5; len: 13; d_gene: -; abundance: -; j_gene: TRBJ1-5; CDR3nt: TGTGCCAGCAGCGCGGGACGCCCTCAGCCCCAGCATTTT; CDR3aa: CASSAGRPQPQHF
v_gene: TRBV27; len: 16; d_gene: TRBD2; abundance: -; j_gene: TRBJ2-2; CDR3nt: TGTGCCACCACCGGACTAGCGGGGGGAGGCACCGGGGAGCTGTTTTTT; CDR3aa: CATTGLAGGGTGELFF
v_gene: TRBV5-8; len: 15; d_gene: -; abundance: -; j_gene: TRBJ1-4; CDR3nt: TGTGCCAGCAGCCCACTCGTTTTCGTCGATGAAAAACTGTTTTTT; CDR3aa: CASSPLVFVDEKLFF
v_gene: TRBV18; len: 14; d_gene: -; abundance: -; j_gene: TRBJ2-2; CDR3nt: TGTGCCAGCTCACCCGGAGTAGACACCGGGGAGCTGTTTTTT; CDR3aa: CASSPGVDTGELFF
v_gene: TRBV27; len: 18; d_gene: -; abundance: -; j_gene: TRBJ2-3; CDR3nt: TGTGCCAGCAGCGCGGCTATTTCTCAGGGATCTAGCACAGATACGCAGTATTTT; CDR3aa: CASSAAISQGSSTDTQYF
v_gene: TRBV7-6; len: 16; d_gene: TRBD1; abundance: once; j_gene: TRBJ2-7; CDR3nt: TGTGCCAGCAGCCCCGGACAGGGGTCCAGCTCCTACGAGCAGTACTTC; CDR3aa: CASSPGQGSSSYEQYF
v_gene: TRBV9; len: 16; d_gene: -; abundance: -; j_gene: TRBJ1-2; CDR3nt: TGTGCCAGCAGCGCGAGCCCCCTGCCGGGGGTGGATGGCTACACCTTC; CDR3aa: CASSASPLPGVDGYTF
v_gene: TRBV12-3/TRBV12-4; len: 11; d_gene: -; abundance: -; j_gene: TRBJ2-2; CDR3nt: TGTGCCAGCAGGGGGACAGGGGAGCTGTTTTTT; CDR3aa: CASRGTGELFF
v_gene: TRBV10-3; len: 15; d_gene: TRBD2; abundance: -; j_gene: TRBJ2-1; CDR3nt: TGTGCCATCAGCCGACTAGCGGGGGAGGGCAATGAGCAGTTCTTC; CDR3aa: CAISRLAGEGNEQFF
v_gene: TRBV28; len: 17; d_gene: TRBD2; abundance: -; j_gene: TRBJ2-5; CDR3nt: TGTGCCAGCAGTTTCCTTCCGGGACTAGCGGGGTCGGAGACCCAGTACTTC; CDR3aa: CASSFLPGLAGSETQYF
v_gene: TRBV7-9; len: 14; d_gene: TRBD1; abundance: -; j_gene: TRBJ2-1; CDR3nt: TGTGCCAGCAGCTTAACAGGGGCGGTCAATGAGCAGTTCTTC; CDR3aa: CASSLTGAVNEQFF
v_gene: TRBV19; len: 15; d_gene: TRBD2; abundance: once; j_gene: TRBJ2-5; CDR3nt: TGTGCCACCTCCGGGACTAGCGGGGGACAAGAGACCCAGTACTTC; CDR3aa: CATSGTSGGQETQYF
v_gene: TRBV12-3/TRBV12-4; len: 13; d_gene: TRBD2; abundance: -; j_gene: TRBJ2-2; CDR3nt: TGTGCCAGCAACCGGGGAGGGACCGGGGAGCTGTTTTTT; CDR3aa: CASNRGGTGELFF
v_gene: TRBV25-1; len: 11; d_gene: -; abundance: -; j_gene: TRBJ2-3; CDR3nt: TGTGCCAGCAGTGCGTACAATACGCAGTATTTT; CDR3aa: CASSAYNTQYF
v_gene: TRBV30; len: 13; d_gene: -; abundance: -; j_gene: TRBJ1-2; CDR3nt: TGTGCCTGGAGGGACAATAGAGCTCATGGCTACACCTTC; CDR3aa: CAWRDNRAHGYTF
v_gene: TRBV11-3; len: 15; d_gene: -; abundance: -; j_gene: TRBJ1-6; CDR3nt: TGTGCCAGCAGCCCCCGTCGCGGTGGGGAGTCACCCCTCCACTTT; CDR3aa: CASSPRRGGESPLHF
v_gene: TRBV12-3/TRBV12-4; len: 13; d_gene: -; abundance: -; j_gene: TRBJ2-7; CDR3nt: TGTGCCAGCAGTAAAACAGGGAGCTACGAGCAGTACTTC; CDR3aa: CASSKTGSYEQYF
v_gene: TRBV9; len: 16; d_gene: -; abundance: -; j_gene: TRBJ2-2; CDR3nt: TGTGCCAGCAGCGTCTTGGGGCGGATGGACACCGGGGAGCTGTTTTTT; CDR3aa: CASSVLGRMDTGELFF
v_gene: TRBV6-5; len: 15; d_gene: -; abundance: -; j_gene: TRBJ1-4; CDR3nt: TGTGCCAGCAGTTACTCGATGGGGGGTAGGGAAAAACTGTTTTTT; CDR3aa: CASSYSMGGREKLFF
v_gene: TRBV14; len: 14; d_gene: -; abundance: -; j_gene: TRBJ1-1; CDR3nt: TGTGCCAGCAGCATCCAGACAGAGAACACTGAAGCTTTCTTT; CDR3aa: CASSIQTENTEAFF
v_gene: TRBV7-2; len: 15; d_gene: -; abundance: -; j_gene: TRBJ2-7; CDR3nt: TGTGCCAGCAGCTTAGAGGCGGCCTCTCGGGTCGAGCAGTACTTC; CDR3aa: CASSLEAASRVEQYF
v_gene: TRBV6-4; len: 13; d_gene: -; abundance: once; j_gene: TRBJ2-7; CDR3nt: TGTGCCAGCAGTGAGTCGCGGGGCTACGAGCAGTACTTC; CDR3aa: CASSESRGYEQYF
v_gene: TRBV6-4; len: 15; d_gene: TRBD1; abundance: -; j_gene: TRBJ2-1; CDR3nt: TGTGCCAGCAGTTCCGGGACAGGGCGTTTTAATGAGCAGTTCTTC; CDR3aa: CASSSGTGRFNEQFF
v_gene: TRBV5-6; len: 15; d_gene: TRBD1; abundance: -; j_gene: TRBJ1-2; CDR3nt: TGTGCCAGCAGCTTAGCAGGGGGCCGGAATAGTGGCTACACCTTC; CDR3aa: CASSLAGGRNSGYTF
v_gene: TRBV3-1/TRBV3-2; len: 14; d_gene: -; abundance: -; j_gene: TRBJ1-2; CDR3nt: TGTGCCAGCAGCCGAGAAAACTTGGACTATGGCTACACCTTC; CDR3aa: CASSRENLDYGYTF
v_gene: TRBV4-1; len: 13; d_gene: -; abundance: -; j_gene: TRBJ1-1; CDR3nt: TGCGCCAGCAGCCACTGGGAGGGTACTGAAGCTTTCTTT; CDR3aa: CASSHWEGTEAFF